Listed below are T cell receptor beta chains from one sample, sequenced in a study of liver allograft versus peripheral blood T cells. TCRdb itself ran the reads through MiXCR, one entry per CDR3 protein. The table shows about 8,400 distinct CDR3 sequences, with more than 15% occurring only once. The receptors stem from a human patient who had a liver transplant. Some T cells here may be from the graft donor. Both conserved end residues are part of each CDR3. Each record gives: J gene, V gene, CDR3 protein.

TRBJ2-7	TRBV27	CASSRPGLVPEQYF
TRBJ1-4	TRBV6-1	CASSELGRTFEKLFF
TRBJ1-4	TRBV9	CASSGQGREKLFF
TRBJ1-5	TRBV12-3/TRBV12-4	CASSLPVQGWQPQHF
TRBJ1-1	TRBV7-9	CASSWKGETEAFF
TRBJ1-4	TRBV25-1	CASSASGEGNEKLFF
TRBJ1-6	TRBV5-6	CASSPTGGYYNSPLHF
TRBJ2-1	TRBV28	CASSRRTSGVYNEQFF
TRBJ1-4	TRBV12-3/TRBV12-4	CASGFGAGNEKLFF
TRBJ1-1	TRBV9	CASSGMNTEAFF
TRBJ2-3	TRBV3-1	CASSQVNGDTQYF
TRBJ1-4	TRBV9	CASSVGSTLNEKLFF
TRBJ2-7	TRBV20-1	CSASRPSRLPLYEQYF
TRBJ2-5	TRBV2	CASSEAPGGGETQYF
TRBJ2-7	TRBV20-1	CSARATSGRIEQYF
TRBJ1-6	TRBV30	CAWRGRTGSPLHF
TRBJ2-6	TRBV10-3	CAILGQGSSGANVLTF
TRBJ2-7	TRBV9	CASSGTGVSYEQYF
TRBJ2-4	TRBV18	CASSHATVNVAKNIQYF
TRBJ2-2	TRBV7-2	CASSRRGGANTGELFF
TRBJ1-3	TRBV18	CASSTTASGNTIYF
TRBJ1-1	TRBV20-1	CSARDGTVNTEAFF